The rows below give T cell receptor beta chains drawn from one sample of a study of vaccination effects on CD4 cells after COVID-19. Sequenced by immunoSEQ multiplex PCR; TCRdb stores in-frame clones only, minus some. The repertoire consists of tens of thousands of clones, with about 70% occurring once and the leading ten covering around 5%. Antigens for these TCRs are unknown. Sequenced material: CD4+ T cells from PBMCs cultured without peptide, taken after COVID-19 vaccination. The receptors shown here come from a human donor who had a prior SARS-CoV-2 infection. Both conserved end residues are part of each CDR3. A D gene is named only where the DNA matches it firmly. A clone size is listed for some rows: how often the clone was seen (once, few, many), or a class if it is expanded.

NA TRBJ2-1 NA TRBV6-5 CASRGAMSYNEQFF TGTGCCAGCAGGGGAGCCATGAGCTACAATGAGCAGTTCTTC
NA TRBJ2-7 NA TRBV21-1 CASSSMKPGQGGYEQYF TGTGCCAGCAGCAGCATGAAACCGGGACAGGGCGGTTACGAGCAGTACTTC
TRBD2 TRBJ2-5 NA TRBV27 CASSITSGRSQETQYF TGTGCCAGCAGTATCACTAGCGGGAGGTCTCAAGAGACCCAGTACTTC
TRBD2 TRBJ2-3 NA TRBV11-2 CASSLGSSGRIDTQYF TGTGCCAGCAGCTTAGGATCTAGCGGGAGAATAGATACGCAGTATTTT
NA TRBJ2-4 NA TRBV21-1 CASSKQGFFWNIQYF TGTGCCAGCAGCAAACAGGGGTTCTTTTGGAACATTCAGTACTTC
NA TRBJ2-3 NA TRBV6-2/TRBV6-3 CASSYSNYVWNAGAVPDTQYF TGTGCCAGCAGTTACTCGAACTACGTCTGGAATGCCGGGGCGGTCCCAGATACGCAGTATTTT
TRBD2 TRBJ2-1 few TRBV6-1 CASSDRRGGYNEQFF TGTGCCAGCAGTGATCGGCGGGGGGGTTACAATGAGCAGTTCTTC
NA TRBJ2-1 NA TRBV5-1 CASSSTAGGHEQFF TGCGCCAGCAGCTCAACGGCAGGGGGGCATGAGCAGTTCTTC
NA TRBJ1-4 NA TRBV7-9 CASSLVTAATNEKLFF TGTGCCAGCAGCTTAGTAACAGCCGCAACTAATGAAAAACTGTTTTTT
TRBD1 TRBJ1-1 NA TRBV5-4 CASSQGGPEAFF TGTGCCAGCAGCCAGGGGGGGCCAGAAGCTTTCTTT
TRBD1 TRBJ1-2 NA TRBV18 CASSLQDRVEGYTF TGTGCCAGCTCACTACAGGACAGGGTAGAAGGCTACACCTTC
TRBD2 TRBJ2-1 NA TRBV5-4 CASSSIAGNEQFF TGTGCCAGCAGTAGTATAGCGGGCAATGAGCAGTTCTTC
NA TRBJ2-7 once TRBV9 CASSAKPTGGADYEQYF TGTGCCAGCAGCGCTAAGCCAACCGGAGGGGCGGATTACGAGCAGTACTTC
NA TRBJ2-7 NA TRBV7-2 CASRPGYPGSQQYF TGTGCCAGCCGCCCCGGGTACCCCGGTTCCCAGCAGTACTTC
TRBD1 TRBJ2-7 few TRBV5-1 CASSEGTGWDYEQYF TGCGCCAGCAGCGAAGGGACAGGATGGGACTACGAGCAGTACTTC
TRBD2 TRBJ2-3 NA TRBV7-3 CASSLARTSGGEGADTQYF TGTGCCAGCAGCTTAGCCCGGACTAGCGGGGGTGAGGGTGCAGATACGCAGTATTTT
TRBD2 TRBJ2-7 NA TRBV27 CASSSKRASGPYEQYF TGTGCCAGCAGTTCAAAGAGGGCTAGCGGACCCTACGAGCAGTACTTC
NA TRBJ1-1 few TRBV4-2 CASSQGTINTEAFF TGTGCCAGCAGCCAAGGAACCATTAACACTGAAGCTTTCTTT
NA TRBJ2-1 once TRBV12-3/TRBV12-4 CASSPRRRNEQFF TGTGCCAGCAGTCCGCGTCGGCGCAATGAGCAGTTCTTC
TRBD1 TRBJ2-1 NA TRBV5-4 CASSPNKRQGAYNEQFF TGTGCCAGCAGCCCGAACAAAAGACAGGGGGCGTATAATGAGCAGTTCTTC
TRBD2 TRBJ2-1 NA TRBV7-3 CASSSRWTSFDEQFF TGTGCCAGCAGCTCCCGCTGGACTAGTTTCGATGAGCAGTTCTTC